These T cell receptor beta chains were read from a single sample in a study of shared clonotypes between healthy human individuals. Generated by immunoSEQ multiplex PCR, the TCRdb table keeps only in-frame clones and is missing some. Here the sample spans 450,000 to 700,000 clones, roughly 95% being singletons. The material sequenced was naive CD8+ T cells sorted from blood. The receptors shown here come from a woman in her 30s in good health. The CDR3 runs from the conserved cysteine through the conserved F or W. The order of the fields is J gene, V gene, clone size, D gene, CDR3 DNA, CDR3 protein. A D gene is named only where the DNA matches it firmly. A clone size is listed for some rows: how often the clone was seen (once, few, many), or a class if it is expanded.

>TRBJ2-7|TRBV27|-|TRBD1
TGTGCCAGCAGTTTAAGCCCTTTCGCGGGCCCGGGACAGGGTCTCTACGAGCAGTACTTC
CASSLSPFAGPGQGLYEQYF
>TRBJ2-1|TRBV10-3|-|-
TGTGCCATCAGTGAGATTCGGTACAATGAGCAGTTCTTC
CAISEIRYNEQFF
>TRBJ2-7|TRBV28|-|TRBD1
TGTGCCAGCAGTTCCCCTTGGACAGGGCTTTCCGACGAGCAGTACTTC
CASSSPWTGLSDEQYF
>TRBJ2-5|TRBV5-6|-|-
TGTGCCAGCAGCTTGAGGAGTAGCGGTGCTGAAGAGACCCAGTACTTC
CASSLRSSGAEETQYF
>TRBJ2-1|TRBV9|-|-
TGTGCCAGCAGCCGGTACCCCTGGCGGGAAAGCTCCTACAATGAGCAGTTCTTC
CASSRYPWRESSYNEQFF
>TRBJ2-7|TRBV7-9|-|-
TGTGCCAGCAGCTCCCGTGCGGCATACGAGCAGTACTTC
CASSSRAAYEQYF
>TRBJ2-7|TRBV6-5|-|-
TGTGCCAGCAGTTACTCGCCCTCCGGGTACGAGCAGTACTTC
CASSYSPSGYEQYF
>TRBJ2-1|TRBV28|once|-
TGTGCCAGCAGTTTGGGTTCCTCCTACAATGAGCAGTTCTTC
CASSLGSSYNEQFF
>TRBJ2-1|TRBV9|-|TRBD2
TGTGCCAGCAGCGTTCGGACTAGCGGGGATAACAATGAGCAGTTCTTC
CASSVRTSGDNNEQFF
>TRBJ2-7|TRBV29-1|-|-
TGCAGCGTTGAAGATTTAGAGGCCTACGAGCAGTACTTC
CSVEDLEAYEQYF
>TRBJ2-7|TRBV7-9|-|-
TGTGCCAGCAGCTCTGGGACTTCGCAGTACTTC
CASSSGTSQYF
>TRBJ2-1|TRBV9|-|-
TGTGCCAGCAGACCAATAGGGGGCTACAATGAGCAGTTCTTC
CASRPIGGYNEQFF
>TRBJ2-4|TRBV2|-|TRBD2
TGTGCCAGCAGTGTCCCAGTAGGGCTAGCGGGAGCCTCGGGATCCAAAAACATTCAGTACTTC
CASSVPVGLAGASGSKNIQYF
>TRBJ2-1|TRBV9|-|TRBD2
TGTGCCAGCAGCGTAGGGAGCGGGAGACGCATCACTGAGCAGTTCTTC
CASSVGSGRRITEQFF
>TRBJ2-1|TRBV7-9|-|TRBD2
TGTGCCAGCAGCCCGGTTAGCGGGCCCTACAATGAGCAGTTCTTC
CASSPVSGPYNEQFF
>TRBJ2-1|TRBV10-3|-|TRBD2
TGTGCCACCGCGGGGACTAGCGGGAGGGACAATGAGCAGTTCTTC
CATAGTSGRDNEQFF
>TRBJ2-5|TRBV19|-|TRBD1
TGTGCCAGTAGTATACTCGACAGGGCGAGGGGAGAGACCCAGTACTTC
CASSILDRARGETQYF
>TRBJ2-7|TRBV19|-|-
TGTGCCAGTAGTATTGGCCCCTCCTACGAGCAGTACTTC
CASSIGPSYEQYF
>TRBJ1-1|TRBV27|-|TRBD1
TGTGCCAGCAGTCAAGGACAGGGGGGAGGGAACACTGAAGCTTTCTTT
CASSQGQGGGNTEAFF
>TRBJ1-1|TRBV10-1|-|-
TGCGCCAGCAGTGAGTCCGGGTCTGCTGAAGCTTTCTTT
CASSESGSAEAFF
>TRBJ2-1|TRBV11-3|-|-
TGTGCCAGCAGCGCGGAGGACCGGGATTTCGAGCAGTTCTTC
CASSAEDRDFEQFF
>TRBJ2-7|TRBV4-2|-|TRBD2
TGTGCCAGCAGCCAACCGACCTCTAGCGGGCGGTACGAGCAGTACTTC
CASSQPTSSGRYEQYF
>TRBJ2-3|TRBV9|-|TRBD1
TGTGCCAGCACCCGGGACAGGGGAACAGATACGCAGTATTTT
CASTRDRGTDTQYF
>TRBJ2-7|TRBV27|-|TRBD2
TGTGCCACTAGAGCGGGAGCCTCCTACGAGCAGTACTTC
CATRAGASYEQYF
>TRBJ2-1|TRBV6-5|-|TRBD2
TGTGCCAGCAGAGGGACTAGCTCCTACAATGAGCAGTTCTTC
CASRGTSSYNEQFF
>TRBJ1-5|TRBV28|-|-
TGTGCCAGCGTACCTGATAGTTCCATCGGACAGCCCCAGCATTTT
CASVPDSSIGQPQHF
>TRBJ2-2|TRBV27|-|TRBD2
TGTGCCAGCAGTCCCCGGGGAGCGGGAGAGCACGGGGAGCTGTTTTTT
CASSPRGAGEHGELFF
>TRBJ2-7|TRBV7-9|once|TRBD2
TGTGCCAGCAGCTTTAGCGGGAGGTCATACGAGCAGTACTTC
CASSFSGRSYEQYF
>TRBJ2-7|TRBV28|-|-
TGTGCCAGCAGTCCCACTGGACAGCCATACGAGCAGTACTTC
CASSPTGQPYEQYF
>TRBJ2-1|TRBV6-5|-|TRBD1
TGTGCCAGCAGTTACGGGACAGGGCTTATAAATGAGCAGTTCTTC
CASSYGTGLINEQFF
>TRBJ2-7|TRBV10-3|once|-
TGTGCCATCAGTGGTGGTCGGGGACCCATGGTCCACGAGCAGTACTTC
CAISGGRGPMVHEQYF
>TRBJ2-7|TRBV13|-|-
TGTGCCACCTTTAGGGCGGGATCCTACGAGCAGTACTTC
CATFRAGSYEQYF
>TRBJ1-5|TRBV4-1|-|-
TGCGCCAGCAGCCAGTACCAGGGGTATCAGCCCCAGCATTTT
CASSQYQGYQPQHF
>TRBJ1-2|TRBV2|-|-
TGTGCCAGCAGTGACCCCCCCGGGGGACTTGGCTACACCTTC
CASSDPPGGLGYTF
>TRBJ2-1|TRBV27|-|TRBD2
TGTGCCAGCAGTCCTAGGCTAGCGGGGAGCTCCTACAATGAGCAGTTCTTC
CASSPRLAGSSYNEQFF
>TRBJ1-1|TRBV4-1|-|-
TGCGCCAGCAGCCCCTGGGAGGGGGTAAACACTGAAGCTTTCTTT
CASSPWEGVNTEAFF
>TRBJ2-7|TRBV4-1|-|TRBD2
TGCGCCAGCAGCCCTCTAGCGGGATGGTCCGAGCAGTACTTC
CASSPLAGWSEQYF